Listed below are T cell receptor beta chains from one sample, sequenced in a study of identifying expanded T cells in peripheral blood. The assay was immunoSEQ multiplex PCR, and TCRdb's table has in-frame clones only and misses some. The data show some 70,000 clones, almost 90% seen once. The material sequenced was blood. These receptors came from a person between 18 and 70 years old in good health. CDR3s include the opening cysteine and the closing phenylalanine or tryptophan. The D gene is left open where the match is weak. The size field is filled for only some rows; it gives once, few, many or a size class.

d_call: -
v_call: TRBV23-1
j_call: TRBJ1-6
clone_size: -
cdr3_aa: CASSLWGAGSYNSPLHF
cdr3_nt: TGCGCCAGCAGTCTGTGGGGGGCCGGCTCCTATAATTCACCCCTCCACTTT

d_call: -
v_call: TRBV29-1
j_call: TRBJ1-1
clone_size: -
cdr3_aa: CSATPGRGTEAFF
cdr3_nt: TGCAGCGCTACTCCGGGCAGGGGAACTGAAGCTTTCTTT

d_call: TRBD2
v_call: TRBV9
j_call: TRBJ2-1
clone_size: once
cdr3_aa: CASRKGLAGGINEQFF
cdr3_nt: TGTGCCAGCCGCAAGGGACTAGCGGGAGGGATCAATGAGCAGTTCTTC

d_call: TRBD2
v_call: TRBV7-2
j_call: TRBJ2-5
clone_size: -
cdr3_aa: CASSLSGGQETQYF
cdr3_nt: TGTGCCAGCAGCTTGAGCGGGGGCCAAGAGACCCAGTACTTC

d_call: TRBD1
v_call: TRBV7-2
j_call: TRBJ1-2
clone_size: -
cdr3_aa: CASSRLQGAGGYTF
cdr3_nt: TGTGCCAGCAGCCGACTCCAGGGGGCTGGAGGCTACACCTTC

d_call: -
v_call: TRBV9
j_call: TRBJ2-1
clone_size: -
cdr3_aa: CASSVQPGADNEQFF
cdr3_nt: TGTGCCAGCAGCGTACAGCCCGGGGCGGACAATGAGCAGTTCTTC

d_call: -
v_call: TRBV18
j_call: TRBJ1-3
clone_size: -
cdr3_aa: CASSPDLENTIYF
cdr3_nt: TGTGCCAGCTCACCCGATCTGGAAAACACCATATATTTT

d_call: -
v_call: TRBV6-6
j_call: TRBJ1-2
clone_size: -
cdr3_aa: CASSATGTRGYTF
cdr3_nt: TGTGCCAGCAGTGCCACAGGGACTCGGGGCTACACCTTC

d_call: -
v_call: TRBV15
j_call: TRBJ2-7
clone_size: -
cdr3_aa: CATSRDKYEQYF
cdr3_nt: TGTGCCACCAGCAGAGACAAGTACGAGCAGTACTTC

d_call: -
v_call: TRBV7-2
j_call: TRBJ2-7
clone_size: -
cdr3_aa: CASSKLVGYEQYF
cdr3_nt: TGTGCCAGCAGCAAGTTGGTAGGCTACGAGCAGTACTTC

d_call: -
v_call: TRBV18
j_call: TRBJ1-2
clone_size: -
cdr3_aa: CASSLAGTEGYTF
cdr3_nt: TGTGCCAGCTCACTAGCCGGGACGGAAGGCTACACCTTC

d_call: -
v_call: TRBV10-3
j_call: TRBJ1-1
clone_size: -
cdr3_aa: CAIKGENTEAFF
cdr3_nt: TGTGCCATCAAGGGAGAAAACACTGAAGCTTTCTTT

d_call: -
v_call: TRBV20-1
j_call: TRBJ2-3
clone_size: -
cdr3_aa: CSASASDTQYF
cdr3_nt: TGCAGTGCTAGCGCCTCAGATACGCAGTATTTT

d_call: -
v_call: TRBV2
j_call: TRBJ2-3
clone_size: -
cdr3_aa: CASTFGPGDTDTQYF
cdr3_nt: -

d_call: TRBD1
v_call: TRBV5-4
j_call: TRBJ2-3
clone_size: -
cdr3_aa: CASTPDRGSDTQYF
cdr3_nt: TGTGCCAGCACCCCGGACAGGGGATCAGATACGCAGTATTTT

d_call: -
v_call: TRBV6-4
j_call: TRBJ2-7
clone_size: once
cdr3_aa: CASSDEMSFQGDFYEQYF
cdr3_nt: TGTGCCAGCAGTGACGAAATGTCCTTCCAGGGCGATTTCTACGAGCAGTACTTC

d_call: -
v_call: TRBV28
j_call: TRBJ2-7
clone_size: -
cdr3_aa: CASSFGTSYEQYF
cdr3_nt: TGTGCCAGCAGTTTTGGGACCTCCTACGAGCAGTACTTC

d_call: -
v_call: TRBV2
j_call: TRBJ1-4
clone_size: once
cdr3_aa: CASRRQGGEKLFF
cdr3_nt: TGTGCCAGCAGGCGGCAGGGCGGCGAAAAACTGTTTTTT

d_call: TRBD2
v_call: TRBV7-2
j_call: TRBJ2-1
clone_size: once
cdr3_aa: CASSLVSLAGGPRNEQFF
cdr3_nt: TGTGCCAGCAGCTTAGTCAGTCTAGCGGGAGGGCCTAGGAATGAGCAGTTCTTC

d_call: TRBD1
v_call: TRBV5-4
j_call: TRBJ2-7
clone_size: -
cdr3_aa: CASSLKRQGTYEQYF
cdr3_nt: TGTGCCAGCAGCCTAAAAAGACAGGGGACCTACGAGCAGTACTTC

d_call: -
v_call: TRBV15
j_call: TRBJ1-5
clone_size: few
cdr3_aa: CATGPAPNQPQHF
cdr3_nt: TGTGCCACCGGGCCAGCTCCGAATCAGCCCCAGCATTTT

d_call: -
v_call: TRBV19
j_call: TRBJ2-1
clone_size: -
cdr3_aa: CASSIKGYNEQFF
cdr3_nt: TGTGCCAGTAGTATAAAGGGCTACAATGAGCAGTTCTTC

d_call: -
v_call: TRBV2
j_call: TRBJ1-5
clone_size: -
cdr3_aa: CASSLRQTNQPQHF
cdr3_nt: TGTGCCAGCAGTCTTCGACAGACTAATCAGCCCCAGCATTTT

d_call: -
v_call: TRBV6-5
j_call: TRBJ1-6
clone_size: -
cdr3_aa: CASSPRDTSSPLHF
cdr3_nt: TGTGCCAGCAGCCCCCGGGACACGTCTTCACCCCTCCACTTT

d_call: -
v_call: TRBV4-1
j_call: TRBJ1-2
clone_size: -
cdr3_aa: CASSLTRDGYYGYTF
cdr3_nt: TGCGCCAGCAGCCTAACTCGGGACGGCTATTATGGCTACACCTTC

d_call: -
v_call: TRBV7-9
j_call: TRBJ2-7
clone_size: -
cdr3_aa: CASSFQGRGPYEQYF
cdr3_nt: TGTGCCAGCAGCTTCCAAGGCAGGGGTCCCTACGAGCAGTACTTC

d_call: TRBD2
v_call: TRBV9
j_call: TRBJ2-3
clone_size: once
cdr3_aa: CASSPRNPRTSGITDTQYF
cdr3_nt: TGTGCCAGCAGCCCACGTAACCCTAGGACTAGCGGGATCACAGATACGCAGTATTTT